This T cell receptor beta chain was observed in a study of shared clonotypes between healthy human individuals. The CDR3 loop spans 13 amino acids. V lost 6 bases, J lost 0 bases, and 7 bases lay in between. CDR1 is KGHSH and CDR2 is LQKENI in the germline V gene. Authors' methods: Because ImmunoSEQ provided only junction sequences with no quality scores, the filtering differed. The protocol was immunoSEQ multiplex PCR, while the TCRdb copy is restricted to in-frame clones and leaves out a portion. The V and J calls and the clone size are those of that table, but D and trimming were determined from the DNA. The sample yields around 430,000 clones, around 75% seen once. Each unsorted sample relied on roughly 90 million PBMCs as its source of genomic DNA. Of note for this clone: The same CDR3 can be traced to other DNA sequences in this sample.

The sample consisted of PBMCs. V and J are TRBV18 and TRBJ2-3; D not resolved. This sequence was found in a woman aged 40 to 50 in good health. Some clones in this sample may be carry-over from other donors' samples. The CDR3 loop reads CASSASSTDTQYF. CDR3 bases: TGTGCCAGCTCGGCATCTAGCACAGATACGCAGTATTTT.